This TCR beta chain originates from a study of blood T cell repertoires in COVID-19. Study context: Acute and convalescent COVID-19 specimens originated in the United States, Italy and Spain.

Clones were read by immunoSEQ multiplex PCR, and TCRdb kept only the in-frame ones, dropping some. This table holds hundreds of thousands of clones, approximately 85% found once. Germline CDR1 and CDR2: LGHDT and YNNKEL (reference sequence). After removal of 2 bases from V and 5 bases from J, the junction contained 10 bases not matched to a gene. The CDR3 contains 16 residues. The V and J genes are TRBV3-1 (or the pseudogene TRBV3-2) and TRBJ2-5; 8 positions match TRBD1. The source material was peripheral blood. The receptor's source is a human donor in a cohort sampled during active COVID-19. The CDR3 sequence is CASSQLRPGGRETQYF. CDR3 nucleotide sequence: TGTGCCAGCAGCCAACTACGCCCAGGGGGCCGGGAGACCCAGTACTTC.